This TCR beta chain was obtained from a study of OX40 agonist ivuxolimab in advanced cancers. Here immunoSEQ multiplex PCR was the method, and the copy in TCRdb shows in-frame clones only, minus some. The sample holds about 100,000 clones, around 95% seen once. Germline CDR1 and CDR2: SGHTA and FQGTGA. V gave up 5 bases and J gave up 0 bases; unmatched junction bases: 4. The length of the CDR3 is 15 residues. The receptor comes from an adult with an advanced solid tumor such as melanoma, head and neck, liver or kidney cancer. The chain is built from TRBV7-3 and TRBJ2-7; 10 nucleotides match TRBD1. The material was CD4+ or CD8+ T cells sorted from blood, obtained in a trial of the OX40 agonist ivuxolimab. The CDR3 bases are TGTGCCAGCAGCCTGGGACAGGGGCCCTCCTACGAGCAGTACTTC. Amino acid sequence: CASSLGQGPSYEQYF. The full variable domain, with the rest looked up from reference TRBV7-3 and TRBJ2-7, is GAGVSQTPSNKVTEKGKYVELRCDPISGHTALYWYRQSLGQGPEFLIYFQGTGAADDSGLPNDRFFAVRPEGSVSTLKIQRTERGDSAVYLCASSLGQGPSYEQYFGPGTRLTVT.